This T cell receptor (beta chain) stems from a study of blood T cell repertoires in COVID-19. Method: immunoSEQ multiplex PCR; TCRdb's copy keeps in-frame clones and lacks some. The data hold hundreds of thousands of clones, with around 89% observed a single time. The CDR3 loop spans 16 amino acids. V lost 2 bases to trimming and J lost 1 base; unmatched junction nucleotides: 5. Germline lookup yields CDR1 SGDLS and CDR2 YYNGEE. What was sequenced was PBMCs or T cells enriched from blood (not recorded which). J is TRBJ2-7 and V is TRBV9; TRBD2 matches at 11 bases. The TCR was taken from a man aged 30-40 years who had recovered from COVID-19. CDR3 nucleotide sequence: TGTGCCAGCAGCGTGGCACTAGCGGGAGCATCCTACGAGCAGTACTTC. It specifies CASSVALAGASYEQYF.